Presented here are 25 T cell receptor beta chains from one specimen sequenced in a study of human T cells and chemical hapten exposure. TCRdb used MiXCR to reprocess the RACE reads, holding one entry per CDR3 protein. The table shows about 110,000 distinct CDR3 sequences, with less than 10% occurring only once. Time point of the sample: patch test 2, 6 weeks after DPC sensitization. The treatment is: therapeutic diphenylcyclopropenone sensitization with weekly scalp DPC. Specimen: whole blood, collected in connection with sensitization to the hapten diphenylcyclopropenone (DPC). Receptors were obtained from a woman in her forties with alopecia areata. Some clones in this sample may be carry-over from other donors' samples.

The chain is built from TRBV11-2 and TRBJ1-2, with unresolved D. Between the trimmed V and J ends, which lost 8 bases and 4 bases, there was a span of 20 bases. From germline, CDR1 is SGHAT and CDR2 FQNNGV. CDR3 length: 15 amino acids. As DNA, the CDR3 is TGTGCCAGCTCCTCCGAGAATCCCGGGTTCTATGGCTACACCTTC. This encodes CASSSENPGFYGYTF.

This clonotype was counted only a few times. The V call is TRBV7-2, the J call TRBJ2-5; a weak D match, TRBD2 (7 bases). Between the trimmed V and J ends, which lost 10 bases and 8 bases, there was a span of 20 bases. Per the germline V gene, CDR1 is SGHTA and CDR2 is FQGNSA. The CDR3 runs to 13 residues. CDR3 protein: CATSGGGGATQYF. The CDR3 region has the DNA TGTGCCACCTCCGGAGGCGGGGGCGCTACCCAGTACTTC.

This clonotype was seen more than once but under ten times. The V call is TRBV6-6, the J call TRBJ1-5; 8 positions match TRBD1. With V trimmed by 6 bases and J by 4 bases, 11 bases remained unmatched. Germline V gene lookup returns CDR1 MNHNY and CDR2 SVGAGI (reference sequence). CDR3 size: 16 residues. CDR3 residues: CASSNAGQGPNQPQHF. The DNA of the CDR3 is TGTGCCAGCAGCAACGCTGGACAGGGTCCAAATCAGCCCCAGCATTTT.

This clonotype was seen at least ten times. This chain uses TRBV19 with TRBJ2-5; D is unresolved. CDR1 is LNHDA, CDR2 SQIVND, per germline (reference sequence). The CDR3 totals 13 residues. V was cut by 7 bases and J by 3 bases, with 12 bases left in between. In DNA, the CDR3 is TGTGCCAGTAACGGTCCTGCAGAAGAGACCCAGTACTTC. It encodes CASNGPAEETQYF.

A few counts support this clonotype. This chain connects TRBV4-1 to TRBJ2-5; D not resolved. CDR3 length: 15 amino acids. Trimming took 1 base from V and 3 from J, leaving 12 bases between them. Germline V gives CDR1 MGHRA, CDR2 YSYEKL. CDR3 loop: CASSQGQVEEETQYF. The DNA for the CDR3 is TGCGCCAGCAGCCAAGGCCAGGTGGAAGAAGAGACCCAGTACTTC.

This clonotype was recorded at least ten times. The chain uses TRBV5-1 and TRBJ2-5; weak D call: TRBD2 (5 bases). The V gene's germline CDR1 is SGHRS and CDR2 YFSETQ. This CDR3 comprises 14 residues. The ends were cut back, 0 bases at V and 5 bases at J, with 11 bases in the middle. The CDR3 DNA follows: TGCGCCAGCAGCTTGGGACGAGGGAGCGAGACCCAGTACTTC. Translating gives CASSLGRGSETQYF.

The table lists this clonotype with a few counts. J is TRBJ2-2 and V is TRBV3-1; the match to TRBD2 covers 12 bases. V shed 4 bases, J shed 2 bases, and the junction held 2 bases outside the gene matches. Germline V gene lookup returns CDR1 LGHDT and CDR2 YNNKEL (reference sequence). The CDR3 spans 16 residues. CDR3 DNA sequence: TGTGCCAGCAGCCCGACTAGCGGGGGTAACACCGGGGAGCTGTTTTTT. It yields the protein CASSPTSGGNTGELFF.

A few counts support this clonotype. The chain employs TRBV2 and TRBJ2-6; maybe TRBD2 (7 bases). Germline CDR1 is SNHLY and CDR2 is FYNNEI. This CDR3 spans 16 amino acids. Trimming left V 6 bases short and J 4 bases short, with 16 bases between. The CDR3 DNA follows: TGTGCCAGCAGCCTACGGGGGGCGCAGGGGGCCAACGTCCTGACTTTC. This gives the protein CASSLRGAQGANVLTF.

V usage is TRBV20-1 and J usage is TRBJ1-4; 11 positions match TRBD1. V shed 8 bases and J 0 bases; nucleotides not matched to a gene: 2. The CDR3 is 14 amino acids. In germline, CDR1 is DFQATT, CDR2 SNEGSKA (reference sequence). The chain's CDR3 is CSTGQGATNEKLFF. The CDR3, as DNA: TGCAGTACGGGACAGGGGGCAACTAATGAAAAACTGTTTTTT.

This clonotype was seen only a few times. The chain employs TRBV7-2 and TRBJ1-6; D ambiguous. Looked up from germline, CDR1 is SGHTA and CDR2 is FQGNSA. Trimming stripped 0 bases from V and 0 bases from J, with 6 bases between. This CDR3 is built from 16 residues. CDR3 region: CASSLATSSYNSPLHF. The CDR3 nucleotides read TGTGCCAGCAGCTTAGCGACCAGCTCCTATAATTCACCCCTCCACTTT.

The chain joins TRBV5-4 to TRBJ2-5, with D unclear. CDR1 is SGHNT and CDR2 is YYREEE in the germline V gene (reference sequence). The CDR3 has 16 amino acids. Trimming stripped 3 bases from V and 5 bases from J, with 20 bases between. The CDR3: CASSSEVPAPGETQYF. Written as DNA, the CDR3 is TGTGCCAGCAGCTCGGAAGTTCCGGCCCCTGGCGAGACCCAGTACTTC. The variable domain in full, completed from reference TRBV5-4 and TRBJ2-5, reads ETGVTQSPTHLIKTRGQQVTLRCSSQSGHNTVSWYQQALGQGPQFIFQYYREEENGRGNFPPRFSGLQFPNYSSELNVNALELDDSALYLCASSSEVPAPGETQYFGPGTRLLVL.

This clonotype was recorded at least ten times. J is TRBJ1-1 and V is TRBV12-3 or TRBV12-4; D is undetermined. This CDR3 spans 12 amino acids. V lost 5 bases, J lost 5 bases, and 9 bases lay in between. CDR3 bases: TGTGCCAGCAGTCCAAGCAATACTGAAGCTTTCTTT. This codes for CASSPSNTEAFF.

The chain employs TRBV6-5 and TRBJ1-5; weak D call: TRBD1 (6 bases). The V end was cut by 5 bases, the J end by 7 bases, with 15 bases between. The CDR3 has 14 residues. CDR1 is MNHEY, CDR2 SVGAGI, per germline. CDR3 sequence reads: CASSPLRGGQPQHF. Written as DNA, the CDR3 is TGTGCCAGCAGTCCACTCAGGGGCGGCCAGCCCCAGCATTTT.

This clonotype was seen a few times. The chain has TRBV6-5 and TRBJ1-2, with D hard to call. The CDR3 totals 16 residues. Between the trimmed V and J ends, which lost 0 bases and 3 bases, there was a span of 14 bases. Germline V lookup: CDR1 MNHEY, CDR2 SVGAGI. The CDR3 loop is CASSYSMTARDYGYTF. In DNA form, the CDR3 reads TGTGCCAGCAGTTACTCGATGACGGCGAGGGACTATGGCTACACCTTC.

V usage is TRBV25-1 and J usage is TRBJ2-3; D ambiguous. The CDR3 length is 15 residues. Trimming cost V 4 bases and J 7 bases, with 18 bases left between them. Germline V gene lookup returns CDR1 MGHDK and CDR2 SYGVNS. The CDR3 spells CASSGLGILAYTQYF. In DNA form, the CDR3 reads TGTGCCAGCAGTGGATTGGGAATATTAGCCTATACGCAGTATTTT.

The chain combines TRBV2 with TRBJ2-7, with D possibly matching TRBD1 (6 bases). The CDR3 spans 14 residues. The V end lost 5 bases, the J end lost 4 bases, and 15 bases lay between the germline ends. Germline V gives CDR1 SNHLY, CDR2 FYNNEI. In DNA form, the CDR3 reads TGTGCCAGCAGTCCTGAGACAGGTTCTTACGAGCAGTACTTC. This gives the protein CASSPETGSYEQYF.

The V gene is TRBV7-9, the J gene TRBJ1-6; maybe TRBD1 (5 bases). From germline, CDR1 is SEHNR and CDR2 FQNEAQ (reference sequence). Trimming removed 6 bases from V and 10 bases from J, with 13 bases in between. The CDR3 sequence is 13 residues long. In DNA, the CDR3 is TGTGCCAGCAGGACAGCCACTCGATCACCCCTCCACTTT. This sequence encodes CASRTATRSPLHF. Full variable domain (outside the CDR3, taken from reference TRBV7-9 and TRBJ1-6): DTGVSQNPRHKITKRGQNVTFRCDPISEHNRLYWYRQTLGQGPEFLTYFQNEAQLEKSRLLSDRFSAERPKGSFSTLEIQRTEQGDSAMYLCASRTATRSPLHFGNGTRLTVT.

The chain has TRBV19 and TRBJ1-5; unclear D gene. CDR1 is LNHDA, CDR2 SQIVND, per germline (reference sequence). The V end lost 9 bases, the J end lost 2 bases, and 17 bases lay between the germline ends. This CDR3 spans 15 amino acids. The CDR3 here is CASTSEAWGNQPQHF. The CDR3 DNA reads TGTGCCAGCACCTCCGAGGCCTGGGGCAATCAGCCCCAGCATTTT.

This clonotype was found many times. This chain uses TRBV27 with TRBJ2-7; D may be TRBD2 (5 bases). Germline V lookup: CDR1 MNHEY, CDR2 SMNVEV (reference sequence). The V end lost 6 bases, the J end lost 3 bases, and 15 bases lay between the germline ends. This CDR3 has 14 amino acids. In DNA, the CDR3 is TGTGCCAGCAGCTTCGCCGGGGAAAACTACGAGCAGTACTTC. The encoded protein is CASSFAGENYEQYF.

This clonotype was seen repeatedly, ten times or more. The CDR3 protein is CSVLWGTQYF. DNA of the CDR3: TGCAGCGTTCTCTGGGGGACCCAGTACTTC. This chain links TRBV29-1 with TRBJ2-5; D gene uncertain. This CDR3 region has 10 residues. V was pared by 5 bases and J by 7 bases, with 8 bases between. CDR1 and CDR2 (germline): SQVTM, ANQGSEA.

This clonotype was counted at least ten times. The chain links TRBV12-3 or TRBV12-4 to TRBJ2-2; D may be TRBD1 (8 bases). This CDR3 is 15 amino acids long. V was trimmed by 6 bases and J by 5 bases, leaving 16 bases between them. The CDR3: CASSVGQGGTGELFF. The CDR3 coding sequence is TGTGCCAGCAGCGTAGGACAGGGAGGGACCGGGGAGCTGTTTTTT.

This clonotype was recorded many times. The chain has TRBV7-2 and TRBJ1-2, with TRBD1 matching 9 bases. There are 14 residues in the CDR3. Per the germline V gene, CDR1 is SGHTA and CDR2 is FQGNSA. The trim removed 5 bases at V and 4 bases at J, leaving 5 bases unmatched. The DNA for the CDR3 is TGTGCCAGCAGCCATACAGGGGGCAGCTATGGCTACACCTTC. It is translated as CASSHTGGSYGYTF.

CDR3 residues: CATTWEDRRNNYGYTF. The CDR3 nucleotides read TGTGCCACCACCTGGGAGGACAGGCGAAATAACTATGGCTACACCTTC. V is TRBV21-1 and J is TRBJ1-2; the table's D call TRBD1 went unverified against the DNA. TRBV21-1 is termed a pseudogene. CDR3 size: 16 residues.

Ten or more counts support this clonotype. The chain couples TRBV2 to TRBJ2-2, with D tentatively TRBD2 (5 bases). Germline CDR1 and CDR2: SNHLY and FYNNEI. This CDR3 comprises 14 residues. The V gene lost 2 bases and the J gene lost 7 bases, with 11 bases spanning the gap. This CDR3 reads CASSERGMNGELFF. The CDR3 DNA is TGTGCCAGCAGTGAACGGGGAATGAACGGGGAGCTGTTTTTT. Complete variable domain (other parts from reference TRBV2 and TRBJ2-2): EPEVTQTPSHQVTQMGQEVILRCVPISNHLYFYWYRQILGQKVEFLVSFYNNEISEKSEIFDDQFSVERPDGSNFTLKIRSTKLEDSAMYFCASSERGMNGELFFGEGSRLTVL.

This clonotype was observed a handful of times. The chain is built from TRBV7-9 and TRBJ1-2; D not resolved. Trimming left V 1 base short and J 8 bases short, with 11 bases between. The CDR3 length is 13 residues. Germline V gene lookup returns CDR1 SEHNR and CDR2 FQNEAQ (reference sequence). CDR3 DNA sequence: TGTGCCAGCAGCTTAGGGCAGTTTTCGGGCTACACCTTC. It is translated as CASSLGQFSGYTF. Complete variable domain (other parts from reference TRBV7-9 and TRBJ1-2): DTGVSQNPRHKITKRGQNVTFRCDPISEHNRLYWYRQTLGQGPEFLTYFQNEAQLEKSRLLSDRFSAERPKGSFSTLEIQRTEQGDSAMYLCASSLGQFSGYTFGSGTRLTVV.